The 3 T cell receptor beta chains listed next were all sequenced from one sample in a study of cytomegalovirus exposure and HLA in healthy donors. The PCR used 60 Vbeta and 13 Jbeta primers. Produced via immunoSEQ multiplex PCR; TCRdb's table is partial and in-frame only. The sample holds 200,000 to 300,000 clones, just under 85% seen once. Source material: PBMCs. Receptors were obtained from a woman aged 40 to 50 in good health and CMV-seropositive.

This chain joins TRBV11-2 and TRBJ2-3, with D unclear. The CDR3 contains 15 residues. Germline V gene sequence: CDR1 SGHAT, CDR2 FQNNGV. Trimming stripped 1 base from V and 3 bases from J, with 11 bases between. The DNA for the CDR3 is TGTGCCAGCAGCTTAGGAGGTTCCCCGACAGATACGCAGTATTTT. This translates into CASSLGGSPTDTQYF. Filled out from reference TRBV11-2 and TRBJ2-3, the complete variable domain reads EAGVAQSPRYKIIEKRQSVAFWCNPISGHATLYWYQQILGQGPKLLIQFQNNGVVDDSQLPKDRFSAERLKGVDSTLKIQPAKLEDSAVYLCASSLGGSPTDTQYFGPGTRLTVL.

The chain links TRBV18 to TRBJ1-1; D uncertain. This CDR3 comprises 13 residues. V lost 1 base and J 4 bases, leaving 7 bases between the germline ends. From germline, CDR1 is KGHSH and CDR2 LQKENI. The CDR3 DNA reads TGTGCCAGCTCACCACTTGAGAGCACTGAAGCTTTCTTT. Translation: CASSPLESTEAFF.

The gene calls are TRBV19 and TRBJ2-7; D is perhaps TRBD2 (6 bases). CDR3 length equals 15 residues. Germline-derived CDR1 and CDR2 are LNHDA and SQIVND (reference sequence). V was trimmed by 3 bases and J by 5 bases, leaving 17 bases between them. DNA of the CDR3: TGTGCCAGTAGTATCTCCGGCGGGATGATGAACGAGCAGTACTTC. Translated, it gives CASSISGGMMNEQYF.